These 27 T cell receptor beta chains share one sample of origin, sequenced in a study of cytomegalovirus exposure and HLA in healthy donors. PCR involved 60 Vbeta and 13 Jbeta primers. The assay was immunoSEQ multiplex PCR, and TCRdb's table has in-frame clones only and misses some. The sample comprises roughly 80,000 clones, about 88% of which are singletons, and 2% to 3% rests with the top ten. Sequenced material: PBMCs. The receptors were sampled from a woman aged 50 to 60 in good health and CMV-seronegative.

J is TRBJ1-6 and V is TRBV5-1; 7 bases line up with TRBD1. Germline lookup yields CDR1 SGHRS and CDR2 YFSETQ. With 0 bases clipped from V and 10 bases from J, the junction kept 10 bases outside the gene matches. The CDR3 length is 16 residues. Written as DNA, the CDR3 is TGCGCCAGCAGCTTGGATAGGACAGGAGCTGGATCACCCCTCCACTTT. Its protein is CASSLDRTGAGSPLHF.

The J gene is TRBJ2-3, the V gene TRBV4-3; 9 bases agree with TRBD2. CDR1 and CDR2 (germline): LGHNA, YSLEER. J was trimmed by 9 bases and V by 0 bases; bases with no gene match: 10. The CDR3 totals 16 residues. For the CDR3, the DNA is TGCGCCAGCAGCCAAGATGGGCTGGTAGCGGGGGAAACGCAGTATTTT. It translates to CASSQDGLVAGETQYF.

CDR3 protein: CASNQEGGRYGYTF. DNA of the CDR3: TGCGCCAGCAATCAAGAGGGAGGTCGGTATGGCTACACCTTC. This rearrangement joins TRBV4-1 to TRBJ1-2; no clear D. This CDR3 has 14 residues. Germline loops: CDR1 MGHRA, CDR2 YSYEKL. Trimming left V 7 bases short and J 5 bases short, with 17 bases between.

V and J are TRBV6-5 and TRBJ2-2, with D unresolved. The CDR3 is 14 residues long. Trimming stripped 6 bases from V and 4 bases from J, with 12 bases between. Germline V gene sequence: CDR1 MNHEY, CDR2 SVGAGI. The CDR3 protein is CASRNYFSTGELFF. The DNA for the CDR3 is TGTGCCAGCAGGAACTATTTTAGCACCGGGGAGCTGTTTTTT.

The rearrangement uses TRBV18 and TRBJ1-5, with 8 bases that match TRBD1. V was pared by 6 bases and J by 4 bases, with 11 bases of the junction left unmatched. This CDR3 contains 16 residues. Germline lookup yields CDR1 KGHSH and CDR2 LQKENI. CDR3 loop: CASSSENRGKNQPQHF. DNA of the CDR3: TGTGCCAGCTCCTCAGAGAACAGGGGGAAAAATCAGCCCCAGCATTTT.

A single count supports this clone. The CDR3 DNA is TGTGCCAGCAGTGAATATTGGGCAGGCGCCCATGAAAAACTGTTTTTT. Its protein is CASSEYWAGAHEKLFF. This sequence joins TRBV25-1 and TRBJ1-4; D unresolved. Trimming took off 0 bases at V and 6 bases at J, with 14 bases between the two ends. The CDR3 has 16 amino acids. Germline V lookup: CDR1 MGHDK, CDR2 SYGVNS.

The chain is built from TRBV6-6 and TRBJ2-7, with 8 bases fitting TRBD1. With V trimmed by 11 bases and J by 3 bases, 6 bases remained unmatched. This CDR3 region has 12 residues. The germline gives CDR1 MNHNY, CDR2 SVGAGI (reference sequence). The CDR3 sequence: CACRTGNYEQYF. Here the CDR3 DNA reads TGTGCCTGCCGGACAGGGAACTACGAGCAGTACTTC.

The CDR3 spells CASSPRDRNYLSSGNTIYF. CDR3 bases: TGTGCCAGCAGCCCCCGGGACAGGAATTACCTAAGCTCTGGAAACACCATATATTTT. The rearrangement uses TRBV7-9 and TRBJ1-3; 8 nucleotides line up with TRBD1. The CDR3 covers 19 residues. CDR1 and CDR2 from the germline V gene are SEHNR and FQNEAQ (reference sequence). The junction had 15 bases not matched to a gene; V was cut back by 5 bases and J by 0 bases.

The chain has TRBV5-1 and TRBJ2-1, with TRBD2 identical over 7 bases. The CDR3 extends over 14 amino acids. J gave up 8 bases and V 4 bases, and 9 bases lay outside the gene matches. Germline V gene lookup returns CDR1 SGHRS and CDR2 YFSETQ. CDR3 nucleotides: TGCGCCAGCAGCCCCGGGACTACCTTCGATGAGCAGTTCTTC. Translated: CASSPGTTFDEQFF.

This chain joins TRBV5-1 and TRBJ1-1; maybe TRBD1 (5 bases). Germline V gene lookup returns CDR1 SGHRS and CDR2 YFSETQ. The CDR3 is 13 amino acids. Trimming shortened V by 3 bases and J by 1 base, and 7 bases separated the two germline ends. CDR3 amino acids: CASSSQGNTEAFF. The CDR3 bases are TGCGCCAGCAGCTCGCAGGGGAACACTGAAGCTTTCTTT.

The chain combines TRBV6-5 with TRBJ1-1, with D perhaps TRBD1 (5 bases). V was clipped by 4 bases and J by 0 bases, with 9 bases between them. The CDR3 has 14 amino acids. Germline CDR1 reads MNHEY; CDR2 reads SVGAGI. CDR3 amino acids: CASSWARVNTEAFF. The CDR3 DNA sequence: TGTGCCAGCAGTTGGGCCAGGGTGAACACTGAAGCTTTCTTT.

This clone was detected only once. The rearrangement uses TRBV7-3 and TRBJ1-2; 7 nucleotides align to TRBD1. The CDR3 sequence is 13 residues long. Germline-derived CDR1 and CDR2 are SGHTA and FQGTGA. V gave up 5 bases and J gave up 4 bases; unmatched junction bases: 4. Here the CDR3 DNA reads TGTGCCAGCAGCCCTGGGACAGCCTATGGCTACACCTTC. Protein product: CASSPGTAYGYTF. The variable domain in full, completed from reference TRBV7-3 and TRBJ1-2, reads GAGVSQTPSNKVTEKGKYVELRCDPISGHTALYWYRQSLGQGPEFLIYFQGTGAADDSGLPNDRFFAVRPEGSVSTLKIQRTERGDSAVYLCASSPGTAYGYTFGSGTRLTVV.

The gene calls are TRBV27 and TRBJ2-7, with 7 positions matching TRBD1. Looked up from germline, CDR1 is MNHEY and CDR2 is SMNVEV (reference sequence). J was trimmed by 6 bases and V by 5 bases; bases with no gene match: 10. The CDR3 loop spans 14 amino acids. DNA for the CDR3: TGTGCCAGCAGTGTCCGACAGGGTCTAATCGAGCAGTACTTC. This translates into CASSVRQGLIEQYF.

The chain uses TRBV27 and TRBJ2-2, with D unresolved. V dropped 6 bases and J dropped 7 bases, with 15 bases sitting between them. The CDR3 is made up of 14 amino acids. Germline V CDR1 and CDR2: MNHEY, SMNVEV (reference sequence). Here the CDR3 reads CASSLTSTSGELFF. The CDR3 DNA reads TGTGCCAGCAGCCTTACCTCAACCAGCGGGGAGCTGTTTTTT.

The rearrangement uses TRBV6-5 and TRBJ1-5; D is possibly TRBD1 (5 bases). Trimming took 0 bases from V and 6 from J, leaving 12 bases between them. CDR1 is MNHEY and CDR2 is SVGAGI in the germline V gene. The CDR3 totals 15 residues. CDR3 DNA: TGTGCCAGCAGTTACTCGGGGGGTAGAGGTCAGCCCCAGCATTTT. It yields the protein CASSYSGGRGQPQHF.

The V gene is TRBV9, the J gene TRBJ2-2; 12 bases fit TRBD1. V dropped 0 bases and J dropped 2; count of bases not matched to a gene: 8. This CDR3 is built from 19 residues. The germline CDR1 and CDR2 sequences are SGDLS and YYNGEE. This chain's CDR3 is CASSVAPGQGALNTGELFF. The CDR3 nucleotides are TGTGCCAGCAGCGTAGCTCCGGGACAGGGGGCGCTTAACACCGGGGAGCTGTTTTTT.

The CDR3 DNA follows: TGTGCCAGCAGCTCCTATCGGACAGGGGTAGACGAGCAGTACTTC. Amino acid sequence: CASSSYRTGVDEQYF. This rearrangement joins TRBV7-9 to TRBJ2-7; the match to TRBD1 covers 9 bases. CDR1 SEHNR and CDR2 FQNEAQ come from the germline V gene (reference sequence). The V segment lost 4 bases and the J segment 5 bases; nucleotides outside the gene matches: 9. The CDR3 length is 15 residues.

CDR3 coding DNA: TGCGCCAGCAGCCAACCGGGTGAGCAGTACTTC. This translates into CASSQPGEQYF. The J gene is TRBJ2-7, the V gene TRBV4-1, with unresolved D. V lost 2 bases to trimming and J lost 7 bases, with 6 bases between them. This CDR3 has 11 amino acids. Germline values: CDR1 MGHRA, CDR2 YSYEKL.

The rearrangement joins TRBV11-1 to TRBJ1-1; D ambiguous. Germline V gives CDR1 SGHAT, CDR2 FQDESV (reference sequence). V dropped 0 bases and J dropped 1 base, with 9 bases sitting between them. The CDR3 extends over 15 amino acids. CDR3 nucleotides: TGTGCCAGCAGCTTAGCGGGCCAGGCGAACACTGAAGCTTTCTTT. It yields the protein CASSLAGQANTEAFF.

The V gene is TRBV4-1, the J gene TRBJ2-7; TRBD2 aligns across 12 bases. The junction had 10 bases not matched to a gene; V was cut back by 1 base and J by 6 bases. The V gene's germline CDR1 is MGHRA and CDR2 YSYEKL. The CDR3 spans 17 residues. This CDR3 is CASSQALAGGPSGEQYF. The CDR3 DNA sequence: TGCGCCAGCAGCCAAGCCCTAGCGGGAGGGCCATCCGGCGAGCAGTACTTC.

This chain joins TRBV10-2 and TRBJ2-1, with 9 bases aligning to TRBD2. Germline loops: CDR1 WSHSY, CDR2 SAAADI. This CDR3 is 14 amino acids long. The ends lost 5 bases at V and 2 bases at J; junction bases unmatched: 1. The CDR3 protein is CASSIAGAYNEQFF. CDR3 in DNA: TGCGCCAGCAGTATAGCGGGGGCCTACAATGAGCAGTTCTTC.

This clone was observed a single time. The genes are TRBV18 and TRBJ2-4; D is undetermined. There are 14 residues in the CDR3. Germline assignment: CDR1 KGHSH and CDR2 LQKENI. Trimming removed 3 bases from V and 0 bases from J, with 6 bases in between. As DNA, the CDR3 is TGTGCCAGCTCACCCAGTGTAGCCAAAAACATTCAGTACTTC. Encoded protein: CASSPSVAKNIQYF.

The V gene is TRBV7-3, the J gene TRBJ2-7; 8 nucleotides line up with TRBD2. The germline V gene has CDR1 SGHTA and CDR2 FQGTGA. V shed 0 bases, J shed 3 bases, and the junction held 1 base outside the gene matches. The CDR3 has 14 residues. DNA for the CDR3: TGTGCCAGCAGCTTAACCGGGGGGGACTACGAGCAGTACTTC. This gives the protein CASSLTGGDYEQYF.

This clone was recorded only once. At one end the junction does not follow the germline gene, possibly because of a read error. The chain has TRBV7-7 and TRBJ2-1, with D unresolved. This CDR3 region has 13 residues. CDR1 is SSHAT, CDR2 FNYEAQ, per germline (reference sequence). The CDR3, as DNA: TGTGCTAGCAGTCTCCGGTCCGGGTGGGAGCAGTTCTTC. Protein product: CASSLRSGWEQFF.

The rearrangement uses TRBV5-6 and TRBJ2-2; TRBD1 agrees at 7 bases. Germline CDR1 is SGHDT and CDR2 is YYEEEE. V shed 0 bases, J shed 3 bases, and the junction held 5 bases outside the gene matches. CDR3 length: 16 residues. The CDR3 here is CASSLARTGYTGELFF. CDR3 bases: TGTGCCAGCAGCTTGGCCAGGACAGGATACACCGGGGAGCTGTTTTTT.

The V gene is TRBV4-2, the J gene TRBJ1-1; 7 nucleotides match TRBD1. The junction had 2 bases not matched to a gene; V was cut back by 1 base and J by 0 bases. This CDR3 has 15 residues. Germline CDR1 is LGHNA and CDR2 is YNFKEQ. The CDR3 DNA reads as TGTGCCAGCAGCCAAGGGGACAGCCTGAACACTGAAGCTTTCTTT. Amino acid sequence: CASSQGDSLNTEAFF.

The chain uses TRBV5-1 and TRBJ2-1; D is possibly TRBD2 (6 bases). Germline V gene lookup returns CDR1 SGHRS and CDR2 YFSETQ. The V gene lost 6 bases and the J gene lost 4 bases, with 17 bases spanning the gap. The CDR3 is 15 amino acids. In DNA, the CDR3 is TGCGCCAGCACTATAACAGGAGGGAGTTACAATGAGCAGTTCTTC. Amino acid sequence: CASTITGGSYNEQFF.